This entry describes one T cell receptor (beta chain). Looked up from germline, CDR1 is GTSNPN and CDR2 is SVGIG (reference sequence). Between the trimmed V and J ends, which lost 0 bases and 10 bases, there was a span of 10 bases. The CDR3 runs to 11 residues. This entry belongs to a study of early stage breast cancer tumors. Profiled with immunoSEQ multiplex PCR; TCRdb holds only in-frame clones, not every one. The repertoire holds about 48,000 clones, 75% to 85% seen once, with about 1.4% in the top ten. This chain uses TRBV30 with TRBJ2-7; D is unresolved. Sequencing was performed on blood. The sequence was obtained from a person aged 45 to 60 with breast cancer. The CDR3 region has the DNA TGTGCCTGGAGTGTACTCGGGTCACAGTACTTC. It yields the protein CAWSVLGSQYF.